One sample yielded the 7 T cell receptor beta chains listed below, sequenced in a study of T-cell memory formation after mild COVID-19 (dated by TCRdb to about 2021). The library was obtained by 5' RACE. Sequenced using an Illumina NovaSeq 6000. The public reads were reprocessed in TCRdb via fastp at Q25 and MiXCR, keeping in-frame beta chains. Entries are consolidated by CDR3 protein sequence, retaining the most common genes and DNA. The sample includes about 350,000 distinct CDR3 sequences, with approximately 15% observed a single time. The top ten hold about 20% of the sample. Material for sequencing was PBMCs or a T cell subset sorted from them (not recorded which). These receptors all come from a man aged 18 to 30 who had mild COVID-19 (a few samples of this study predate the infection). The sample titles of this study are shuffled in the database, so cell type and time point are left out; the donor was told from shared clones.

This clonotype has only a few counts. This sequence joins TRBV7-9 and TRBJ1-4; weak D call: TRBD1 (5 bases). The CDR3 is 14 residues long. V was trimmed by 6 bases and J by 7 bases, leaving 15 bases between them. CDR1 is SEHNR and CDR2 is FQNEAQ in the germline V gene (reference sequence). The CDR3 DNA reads TGTGCCAGCAGTTCTCCGGGGACGGGTGAAAAACTGTTTTTT. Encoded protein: CASSSPGTGEKLFF.

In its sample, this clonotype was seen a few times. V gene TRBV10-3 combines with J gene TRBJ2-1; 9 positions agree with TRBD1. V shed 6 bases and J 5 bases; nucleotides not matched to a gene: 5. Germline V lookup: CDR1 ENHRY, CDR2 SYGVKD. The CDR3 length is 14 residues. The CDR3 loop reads CAIRMTGGHNEQFF. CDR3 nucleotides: TGTGCCATCAGGATGACAGGGGGGCACAATGAGCAGTTCTTC.

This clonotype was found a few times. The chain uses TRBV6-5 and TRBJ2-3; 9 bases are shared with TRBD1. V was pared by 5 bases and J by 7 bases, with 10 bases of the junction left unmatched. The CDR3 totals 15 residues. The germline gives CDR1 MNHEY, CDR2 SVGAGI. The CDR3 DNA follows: TGTGCCAGCAGTCCCCGGGACAGGGCACAGAATACGCAGTATTTT. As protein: CASSPRDRAQNTQYF.

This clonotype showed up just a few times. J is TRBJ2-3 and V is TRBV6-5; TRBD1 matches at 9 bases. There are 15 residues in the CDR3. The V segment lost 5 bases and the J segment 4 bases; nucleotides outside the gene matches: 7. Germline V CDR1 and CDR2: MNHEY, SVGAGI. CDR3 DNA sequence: TGTGCCAGCAGTCTACAGGGGGCTAGATCAGATACGCAGTATTTT. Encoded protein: CASSLQGARSDTQYF.

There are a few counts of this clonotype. CDR3 coding DNA: TGTGCCAGCAGCCCTGTAGCGGGGGGCTATATCAATGAGCAGTTCTTC. Protein product: CASSPVAGGYINEQFF. This chain links TRBV7-9 with TRBJ2-1; 10 nucleotides line up with TRBD2. The germline V gene encodes CDR1 SEHNR and CDR2 FQNEAQ (reference sequence). The trim removed 5 bases at V and 6 bases at J, leaving 10 bases unmatched. This CDR3 is built from 16 residues.

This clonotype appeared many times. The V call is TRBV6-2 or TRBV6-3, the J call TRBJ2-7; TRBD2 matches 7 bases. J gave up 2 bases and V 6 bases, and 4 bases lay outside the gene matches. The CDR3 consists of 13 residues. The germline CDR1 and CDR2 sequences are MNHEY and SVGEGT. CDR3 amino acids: CASRREAPYEQYF. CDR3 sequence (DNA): TGTGCCAGCAGACGGGAGGCCCCCTACGAGCAGTACTTC.

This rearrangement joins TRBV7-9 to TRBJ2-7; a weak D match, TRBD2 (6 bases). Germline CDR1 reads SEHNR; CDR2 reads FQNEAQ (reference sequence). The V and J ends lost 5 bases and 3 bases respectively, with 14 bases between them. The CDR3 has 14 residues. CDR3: CASSPTGTVYEQYF. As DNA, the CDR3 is TGTGCCAGCAGCCCAACCGGGACTGTCTACGAGCAGTACTTC. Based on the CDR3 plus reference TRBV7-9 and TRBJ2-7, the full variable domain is DTGVSQNPRHKITKRGQNVTFRCDPISEHNRLYWYRQTLGQGPEFLTYFQNEAQLEKSRLLSDRFSAERPKGSFSTLEIQRTEQGDSAMYLCASSPTGTVYEQYFGPGTRLTVT.